The next 18 T cell receptor beta chains were all read from a single sample in a study of long-term antiretroviral therapy in people with HIV (dated by TCRdb to between 2020 and 2023). Sequencing of the TRB variable region was done with the immunoSEQ hsTCRB v3.0 assay at survey level resolution. The clones in this table, taken by TCRdb from immuneACCESS, are in-frame only. Not every clone is retained; where verified, under half of the shortfall comes from an unresolved V gene, and the cause of the rest is unknown. The sample records tens of thousands of clones, 86% of which are singletons. The ten largest clones represent approximately 5% of the sample. Source: unsorted PBMCs, taken 0.1 years before starting antiretroviral therapy. The source of these receptors is a woman aged 45-65 years with HIV.

This chain links TRBV11-2 with TRBJ2-7; D remains ambiguous. CDR1 and CDR2 from the germline V gene are SGHAT and FQNNGV. The CDR3 has 14 residues. Trimming removed 1 base at V and 0 bases at J, with 7 bases between. The chain's CDR3 is CASSLAPISYEQYF. CDR3 DNA: TGTGCCAGCAGCTTAGCCCCGATCTCCTACGAGCAGTACTTC. The whole variable domain, filled in from reference TRBV11-2 and TRBJ2-7, reads EAGVAQSPRYKIIEKRQSVAFWCNPISGHATLYWYQQILGQGPKLLIQFQNNGVVDDSQLPKDRFSAERLKGVDSTLKIQPAKLEDSAVYLCASSLAPISYEQYFGPGTRLTVT.

The chain employs TRBV30 and TRBJ1-5; D remains unclear. The CDR3 is 13 amino acids. Germline V gives CDR1 GTSNPN, CDR2 SVGIG (reference sequence). Trimming stripped 3 bases from V and 3 bases from J, with 9 bases between. As DNA, the CDR3 is TGTGCCTGGAGCCAGAACCACAATCAGCCCCAGCATTTT. Translation: CAWSQNHNQPQHF.

DNA for the CDR3: TGTGCCAGCAGCACAGGGACAGGTATCTCCTACGAGCAGTACTTC. This gives the protein CASSTGTGISYEQYF. The chain carries TRBV9 and TRBJ2-7; 8 bases match TRBD1. The V and J ends lost 4 bases and 0 bases, in that order; junction bases with no gene match: 6. The CDR3 has 15 residues. Germline V lookup: CDR1 SGDLS, CDR2 YYNGEE.

Here the CDR3 reads CAREGQGGTGELFF. In DNA form, the CDR3 reads TGTGCAAGGGAAGGGCAGGGCGGCACCGGGGAGCTGTTTTTT. The chain joins TRBV30 to TRBJ2-2, with a tentative D call TRBD1 (5 bases). CDR1 GTSNPN and CDR2 SVGIG come from the germline V gene (reference sequence). This CDR3 comprises 14 residues. Based on the CDR3 plus reference TRBV30 and TRBJ2-2, the full variable domain is SQTIHQWPATLVQPVGSPLSLECTVEGTSNPNLYWYRQAAGRGLQLLFYSVGIGQISSEVPQNLSASRPQDRQFILSSKKLLLSDSGFYLCAREGQGGTGELFFGEGSRLTVL.

This sequence joins TRBV2 and TRBJ1-2; TRBD1 matches at 8 bases. CDR1 SNHLY and CDR2 FYNNEI come from the germline V gene. The CDR3 covers 12 residues. Trimming removed 7 bases from V and 8 bases from J; junction bases left unmatched: 6. CDR3 region: CASNQGAEGYTF. CDR3 coding DNA: TGTGCCAGCAATCAGGGGGCGGAAGGCTACACCTTC.

This chain joins TRBV6-6 and TRBJ2-1; possible D gene TRBD2, 6 bases. Trimming took 4 bases from V and 7 from J, leaving 20 bases between them. CDR3 size: 16 residues. In germline, CDR1 is MNHNY, CDR2 SVGAGI (reference sequence). The CDR3 region has the DNA TGTGCCAGCAGTTTTCGCGCCGCTCCCCGGGGGAATGAGCAGTTCTTC. The encoded protein is CASSFRAAPRGNEQFF.

This chain joins TRBV11-3 and TRBJ2-7; D ambiguous. The CDR3 runs 14 residues. V was clipped by 3 bases and J by 4 bases, with 13 bases between them. CDR1 is SGHNT, CDR2 YENEEA, per germline. The DNA for the CDR3 is TGTGCCAGCAGCTTTGGTCACGGGCTTTACGAGCAGTACTTC. Its protein is CASSFGHGLYEQYF.

This chain connects TRBV5-4 to TRBJ2-1; weak D call: TRBD2 (6 bases). V was pared by 0 bases and J by 1 base, with 8 bases between. CDR3 length equals 15 residues. Germline V CDR1 and CDR2: SGHNT, YYREEE (reference sequence). The CDR3, as DNA: TGTGCCAGCAGCTTGGAGAGCGGGTCCTACAATGAGCAGTTCTTC. It yields the protein CASSLESGSYNEQFF. The full variable domain, its missing parts supplied by reference TRBV5-4 and TRBJ2-1, is ETGVTQSPTHLIKTRGQQVTLRCSSQSGHNTVSWYQQALGQGPQFIFQYYREEENGRGNFPPRFSGLQFPNYSSELNVNALELDDSALYLCASSLESGSYNEQFFGPGTRLTVL.

This clone is a singleton in its sample. This chain links TRBV27 with TRBJ2-3, with 8 bases aligning to TRBD2. J lost 4 bases, V lost 3 bases, and 9 bases had no gene match. This CDR3 spans 16 amino acids. The V gene's germline CDR1 is MNHEY and CDR2 SMNVEV (reference sequence). The CDR3 coding sequence is TGTGCCAGCAGTTTCGGCGGGGGGTTAACGTCAGATACGCAGTATTTT. Residues: CASSFGGGLTSDTQYF.

CDR3 bases: TGTGCCTGGAGTGTAGACAGGGATTTCAACGAGCAGTACTTC. Translated: CAWSVDRDFNEQYF. The chain combines TRBV30 with TRBJ2-7; 7 bases agree with TRBD1. V lost 0 bases to trimming and J lost 5 bases; unmatched junction nucleotides: 7. Germline lookup yields CDR1 GTSNPN and CDR2 SVGIG (reference sequence). This CDR3 comprises 14 residues.

The gene calls are TRBV18 and TRBJ2-2; D not resolved. Trimming pared 3 bases from V and 3 bases from J, leaving 5 bases between. CDR1 and CDR2 from the germline V gene are KGHSH and LQKENI. This CDR3 is built from 13 residues. The CDR3 region has the DNA TGTGCCAGCTCACCTGCAGACACCGGGGAGCTGTTTTTT. Encoded protein: CASSPADTGELFF. The full variable domain, completed using reference TRBV18 and TRBJ2-2, is NAGVMQNPRHLVRRRGQEARLRCSPMKGHSHVYWYRQLPEEGLKFMVYLQKENIIDESGMPKERFSAEFPKEGPSILRIQQVVRGDSAAYFCASSPADTGELFFGEGSRLTVL.

This sequence joins TRBV25-1 and TRBJ2-1; D uncertain. V was trimmed by 6 bases and J by 1 base, leaving 4 bases between them. CDR1 and CDR2 (germline): MGHDK, SYGVNS. CDR3 size: 12 residues. In nucleotides, the CDR3 is TGTGCCAGCAGCGATTCCTACAATGAGCAGTTCTTC. Amino acids: CASSDSYNEQFF. Looking up the rest from reference TRBV25-1 and TRBJ2-1 gives the full variable domain: EADIYQTPRYLVIGTGKKITLECSQTMGHDKMYWYQQDPGMELHLIHYSYGVNSTEKGDLSSESTVSRIRTEHFPLTLESARPSHTSQYLCASSDSYNEQFFGPGTRLTVL.

The sample holds a few counts of this clone. The V and J genes are TRBV13 and TRBJ2-1; D perhaps matches TRBD2 (6 bases). Germline V CDR1 and CDR2: PRHDT, FYEKMQ (reference sequence). The CDR3 contains 21 residues. Trimming left V 0 bases short and J 3 bases short, with 27 bases between. CDR3 protein: CASSLGLEGFPLRSSYNEQFF. In nucleotides, the CDR3 is TGTGCCAGCAGCTTAGGCCTGGAGGGATTCCCACTTCGATCCAGCTACAATGAGCAGTTCTTC.

This chain links TRBV11-2 with TRBJ2-7; tentatively, D is TRBD2 (7 bases). This CDR3 region has 14 residues. The germline V gene has CDR1 SGHAT and CDR2 FQNNGV. The V gene lost 1 base and the J gene lost 2 bases, with 9 bases spanning the gap. In DNA, the CDR3 is TGTGCCAGCAGCTTAGGAGGGGGGGCCTACGAGCAGTACTTC. Protein product: CASSLGGGAYEQYF.

The rearrangement uses TRBV4-1 and TRBJ1-2, with TRBD1 as a possible D gene (5 bases). The CDR3 totals 15 residues. The ends were cut back, 4 bases at V and 3 bases at J, with 15 bases in the middle. Germline CDR1 and CDR2: MGHRA and YSYEKL. The CDR3 nucleotides read TGCGCCAGCAGCCGTGGCCCGGGACGAGACTATGGCTACACCTTC. Amino acid sequence: CASSRGPGRDYGYTF.

In its sample, this clone was seen once. V is TRBV2 and J is TRBJ1-1; TRBD1 might be the D (5 bases). V was shortened by 6 bases and J by 2 bases, with 7 bases between the two germline ends. Germline CDR1 and CDR2: SNHLY and FYNNEI. The CDR3 is made up of 12 amino acids. CDR3 sequence: CASRGDNTEAFF. In DNA form, the CDR3 reads TGTGCCAGCAGGGGGGATAACACTGAAGCTTTCTTT.

The gene calls are TRBV7-9 and TRBJ2-7, with 8 bases lining up with TRBD1. The germline CDR1 and CDR2 sequences are SEHNR and FQNEAQ (reference sequence). CDR3 size: 15 residues. V lost 3 bases, J lost 4 bases, and 8 bases stayed unmatched. The CDR3 sequence is CASSLVGQGDYEQYF. CDR3 nucleotide sequence: TGTGCCAGCAGCTTGGTCGGACAGGGAGATTACGAGCAGTACTTC.

The chain has TRBV7-3 and TRBJ2-1, with 9 bases that match TRBD2. Germline assignment: CDR1 SGHTA and CDR2 FQGTGA. After removal of 1 base from V and 7 bases from J, the junction contained 5 bases not matched to a gene. This CDR3 comprises 15 residues. The CDR3 nucleotides are TGTGCCAGCAGCTTAATAGCGGGAGATTGGAATGAGCAGTTCTTC. It yields the protein CASSLIAGDWNEQFF.